A selection of T cell receptor beta chains follows, all from one sample in a study of blood T cell repertoires in COVID-19. Produced via immunoSEQ multiplex PCR; TCRdb's table is partial and in-frame only. The table has approximately 160,000 clones, about 80% seen once. Sequenced sample: peripheral blood. The receptors were gathered from a man aged 55 to 70 with acute or convalescent COVID-19. Each CDR3 is given with its conserved first and last residue. A D gene is named only where the DNA matches it firmly. Rows may omit the clone size; those that give it use once, few, many or a size class.

abundance: .; j_gene: TRBJ2-2; d_gene: .; v_gene: TRBV24-1; CDR3nt: TGTGCCACCAGTGATTTAACATCGAACACCGGGGAGCTGTTTTTT; CDR3aa: CATSDLTSNTGELFF
abundance: .; j_gene: TRBJ2-5; d_gene: TRBD2; v_gene: TRBV4-3; CDR3nt: TGCGCCAGCAGCCAAGAAGTAGCGGGGGGGCCCGAGACCCAGTACTTC; CDR3aa: CASSQEVAGGPETQYF
abundance: once; j_gene: TRBJ1-3; d_gene: .; v_gene: TRBV9; CDR3nt: TGTGCCAGCAGCGGCGACATTTACCTCTCTGGAAACACCATATATTTT; CDR3aa: CASSGDIYLSGNTIYF
abundance: once; j_gene: TRBJ2-5; d_gene: TRBD1; v_gene: TRBV5-1; CDR3nt: TGCGCCAGCAGACGGACAGGGGGAGCCTTCGAGACCCAGTACTTC; CDR3aa: CASRRTGGAFETQYF
abundance: once; j_gene: TRBJ2-1; d_gene: .; v_gene: TRBV12-2; CDR3nt: TGTGCAAGTCGCTCCCCGACGGGTTCCCCCTACAATGAGCAGTTCTTC; CDR3aa: CASRSPTGSPYNEQFF
abundance: .; j_gene: TRBJ2-7; d_gene: TRBD1; v_gene: TRBV12-5; CDR3nt: TGTGCTAGTGGTGCTACCGGGACAGGGGAGCAGTACTTC; CDR3aa: CASGATGTGEQYF
abundance: .; j_gene: TRBJ2-3; d_gene: TRBD2; v_gene: TRBV9; CDR3nt: TGTGCCAGCAGCGTAGGAGGCGGGGGGCCTTACACAGATACGCAGTATTTT; CDR3aa: CASSVGGGGPYTDTQYF
abundance: .; j_gene: TRBJ2-7; d_gene: .; v_gene: TRBV27; CDR3nt: TGTGCCAGCAGTCCCGTCAGGGCAAACTCCTACGAGCAGTACTTC; CDR3aa: CASSPVRANSYEQYF
abundance: few; j_gene: TRBJ1-5; d_gene: .; v_gene: TRBV7-8; CDR3nt: TGTGCCAGCAGCTTAGTAATAGATAGCAATCAGCCCCAGCATTTT; CDR3aa: CASSLVIDSNQPQHF
abundance: .; j_gene: TRBJ1-4; d_gene: TRBD1; v_gene: TRBV7-2; CDR3nt: TGTGCCAGCAGCTTCCAGACAGGGCCTAATGAAAAACTGTTTTTT; CDR3aa: CASSFQTGPNEKLFF
abundance: .; j_gene: TRBJ2-1; d_gene: TRBD1; v_gene: TRBV29-1; CDR3nt: TGCAGCGTTAAGACAGGGAACAATGAGCAGTTCTTC; CDR3aa: CSVKTGNNEQFF
abundance: few; j_gene: TRBJ1-2; d_gene: TRBD1; v_gene: TRBV5-4; CDR3nt: TGTGCCAGCAGCTTAACAGGGGTTGGCTACACCTTC; CDR3aa: CASSLTGVGYTF
abundance: .; j_gene: TRBJ1-1; d_gene: .; v_gene: TRBV2; CDR3nt: TGTGCCAGCAACCAGGGGATGAACACTGAAGCTTTCTTT; CDR3aa: CASNQGMNTEAFF
abundance: few; j_gene: TRBJ2-7; d_gene: TRBD2; v_gene: TRBV7-2; CDR3nt: TGTGCCAGCAGCCCACGGACTAGCGGGGGGGCCCACGAGCAGTACTTC; CDR3aa: CASSPRTSGGAHEQYF
abundance: .; j_gene: TRBJ1-2; d_gene: .; v_gene: TRBV12-3/TRBV12-4; CDR3nt: TGTGCCAGCACCCCACTAGGATCTCATGGCTACACCTTC; CDR3aa: CASTPLGSHGYTF